The 10 T cell receptor beta chains below come from one sample, sequenced in a study of cytomegalovirus exposure and HLA in healthy donors. PCR employed 60 Vbeta and 13 Jbeta primers. Assay: immunoSEQ multiplex PCR; the TCRdb copy retains only in-frame clones and omits some. The sample's table shows around 75,000 clones. The source material was PBMCs. The receptors stem from a man in his forties in good health and CMV-seronegative.

V is TRBV15 and J is TRBJ2-5, with a tentative D call TRBD1 (6 bases). Germline CDR1 is LNHNV and CDR2 is YYDKDF (reference sequence). The CDR3 covers 15 residues. Trimming removed 0 bases from V and 3 bases from J, with 11 bases in between. The CDR3 DNA is TGTGCCACCAGCAGAGATCCGGACAGAGAAGAGACCCAGTACTTC. Translation: CATSRDPDREETQYF.

This sequence joins TRBV6-1 and TRBJ2-1, with D possibly matching TRBD2 (5 bases). CDR1 and CDR2 (germline): MNHNS, SASEGT. This CDR3 spans 14 amino acids. The V end lost 8 bases, the J end lost 8 bases, and 19 bases lay between the germline ends. CDR3 bases: TGTGCCAGCGCCGGACGGGGTCATGTCGATGAGCAGTTCTTC. The encoded protein is CASAGRGHVDEQFF.

The V gene is TRBV12-5, the J gene TRBJ2-7, with a tentative D call TRBD1 (6 bases). There are 14 residues in the CDR3. Trimming cost V 4 bases and J 4 bases, with 14 bases left between them. CDR1 is LGHNT and CDR2 is FRNRAP in the germline V gene. CDR3 nucleotide sequence: TGTGCTAGTGGTTCCCAGTGGGGGCTGTACGAGCAGTACTTC. Encoded protein: CASGSQWGLYEQYF.

This chain connects TRBV10-3 to TRBJ1-6; 8 bases align to TRBD1. The J segment lost 6 bases and the V segment lost 10 bases, leaving 11 bases of the junction unmatched. The CDR3 covers 15 residues. The germline gives CDR1 ENHRY, CDR2 SYGVKD. In DNA, the CDR3 is TGTGCCACCCGCGGGACAGGCGAGGGTAATTCACCCCTCCACTTT. Its translation is CATRGTGEGNSPLHF.

The chain joins TRBV25-1 to TRBJ1-1; no definite D call. Germline CDR1 is MGHDK and CDR2 is SYGVNS. The V gene lost 3 bases and the J gene lost 3 bases, with 20 bases spanning the gap. The CDR3 is 17 amino acids. The CDR3 reads CASSDPDPEGSYTEAFF. CDR3 in DNA: TGTGCCAGCAGTGACCCTGACCCGGAGGGATCCTACACTGAAGCTTTCTTT.

This chain links TRBV12-5 with TRBJ2-7, with 11 bases aligning to TRBD1. The ends lost 7 bases at V and 4 bases at J; junction bases unmatched: 6. CDR1 is LGHNT and CDR2 is FRNRAP in the germline V gene. The CDR3 has 14 residues. This CDR3 is CASARGQGGYEQYF. The CDR3 nucleotides read TGTGCTAGTGCAAGGGGACAGGGGGGGTACGAGCAGTACTTC.

The genes are TRBV10-1 and TRBJ2-3; no firm D call. Trimming cost V 5 bases and J 5 bases, with 11 bases left between them. This CDR3 spans 13 amino acids. CDR1 and CDR2 (germline): WNHNN, SYGVQD (reference sequence). CDR3 loop: CASSLRNGDTQYF. The CDR3 nucleotides read TGCGCCAGCAGTTTGCGAAATGGAGATACGCAGTATTTT.

The chain has TRBV6-6 and TRBJ1-6; D is undetermined. The CDR3 consists of 13 residues. V was trimmed by 7 bases and J by 10 bases, leaving 14 bases between them. Germline CDR1 is MNHNY and CDR2 is SVGAGI (reference sequence). The CDR3 spells CASNGGPGSPLHF. The DNA for the CDR3 is TGTGCCAGCAATGGAGGACCGGGATCACCCCTCCACTTT.

The rearrangement joins TRBV18 to TRBJ1-2, with TRBD1 matching over 7 bases. V was clipped by 2 bases and J by 7 bases; unmatched bases: 7. There are 14 residues in the CDR3. Germline CDR1 and CDR2: KGHSH and LQKENI. The CDR3 nucleotides are TGTGCCAGCTCACCAGAGCAGGGGGTTGCTGGCTACACCTTC. It yields the protein CASSPEQGVAGYTF.

The chain has TRBV2 and TRBJ1-6, with no clear D. The germline V gene encodes CDR1 SNHLY and CDR2 FYNNEI. This CDR3 is built from 14 residues. Trimming took 6 bases from V and 7 from J, leaving 13 bases between them. Here the CDR3 reads CASRKSGGNSPLHF. CDR3 nucleotide sequence: TGTGCCAGCAGGAAGTCCGGAGGGAATTCACCCCTCCACTTT.